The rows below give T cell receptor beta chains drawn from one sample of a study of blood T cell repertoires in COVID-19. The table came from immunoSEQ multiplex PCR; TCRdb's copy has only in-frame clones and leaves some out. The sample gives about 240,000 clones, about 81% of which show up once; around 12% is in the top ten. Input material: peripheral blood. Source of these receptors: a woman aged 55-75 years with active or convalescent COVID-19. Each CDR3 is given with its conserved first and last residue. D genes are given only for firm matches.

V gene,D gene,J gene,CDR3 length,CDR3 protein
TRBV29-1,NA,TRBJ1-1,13,CSVEGQGNTEAFF
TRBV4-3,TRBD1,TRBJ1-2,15,CASSWGQGEGHGYTF
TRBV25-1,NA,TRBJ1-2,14,CASSVTGINYGYTF
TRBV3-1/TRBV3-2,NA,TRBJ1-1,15,CASSQTPLGRTEAFF
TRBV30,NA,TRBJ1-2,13,CAWSLTGSHGYTF
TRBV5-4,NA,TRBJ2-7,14,CASSLKTAGGQQYF
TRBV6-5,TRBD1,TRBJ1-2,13,CASVAGGNYGYTF
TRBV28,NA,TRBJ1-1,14,CASSLWREGTEAFF
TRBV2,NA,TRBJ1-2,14,CASIRWSLQDGYTF
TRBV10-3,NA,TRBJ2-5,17,CAISELEQLSLQETQYF
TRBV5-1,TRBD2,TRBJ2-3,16,CASSLVVGGAGDTQYF
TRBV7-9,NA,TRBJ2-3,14,CASSRDTNTDTQYF
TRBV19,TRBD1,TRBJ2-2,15,CASRPGTGGTGELFF
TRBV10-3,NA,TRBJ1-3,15,CAITPRGDGGNTIYF
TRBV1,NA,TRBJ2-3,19,CTSSKTGTSERPGTDTQYF
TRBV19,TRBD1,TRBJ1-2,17,CASSIPPGTGPNYGYTF
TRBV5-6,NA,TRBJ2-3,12,CASSLQGDTQYF
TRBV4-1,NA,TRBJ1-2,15,CASSQHRVEMYGYTF
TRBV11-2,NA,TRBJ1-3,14,CASSPEGTGNTIYF
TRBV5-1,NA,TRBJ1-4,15,CASSLGTTLGEKLFF
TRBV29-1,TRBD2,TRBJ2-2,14,CSVLGTSLAGELFF
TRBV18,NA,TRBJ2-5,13,CASSPGLQETQYF
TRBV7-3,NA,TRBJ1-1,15,CASSLEGHGYTEAFF
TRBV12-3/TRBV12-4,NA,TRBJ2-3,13,CASSLTYTDTQYF
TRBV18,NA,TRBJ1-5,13,CASSPSSNQPQHF
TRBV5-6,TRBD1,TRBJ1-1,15,CASSSALNRGTEAFF
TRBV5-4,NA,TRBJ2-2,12,CASSLLAGELFF
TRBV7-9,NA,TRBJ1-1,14,CASSLLHGNTEAFF
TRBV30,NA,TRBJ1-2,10,CAWSRGGYTF
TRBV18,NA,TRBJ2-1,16,CASSPPGVRGVSEQFF
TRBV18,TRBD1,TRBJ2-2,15,CATESGTGGTGELFF
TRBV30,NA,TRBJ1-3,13,CAWSYGGGNTIYF
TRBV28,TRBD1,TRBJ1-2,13,CASTLDRVYGYTF
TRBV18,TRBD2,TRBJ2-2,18,CASSPPSTSGGASGELFF
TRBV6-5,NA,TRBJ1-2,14,CASSYSRVRYGYTF
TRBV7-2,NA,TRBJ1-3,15,CASSYGWGEGNTIYF
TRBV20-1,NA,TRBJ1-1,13,CSASDGVGTEAFF
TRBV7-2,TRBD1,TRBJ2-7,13,CASSFGTGDDQYF
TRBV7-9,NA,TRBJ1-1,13,CASSPWGDTEAFF
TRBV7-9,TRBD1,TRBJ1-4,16,CASSRQGIGLGEKLFF
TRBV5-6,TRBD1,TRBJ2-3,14,CASSRTGPTDTQYF
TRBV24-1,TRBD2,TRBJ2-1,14,CATSGTSGNNEQFF
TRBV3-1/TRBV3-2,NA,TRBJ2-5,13,CASSQESEETQYF
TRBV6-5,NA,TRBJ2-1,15,CASSYAPLALNEQFF
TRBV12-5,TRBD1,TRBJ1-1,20,CASGDHLRDRIDALQTEAFF
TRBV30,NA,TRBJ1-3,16,CAWSPAWEGSGNTIYF
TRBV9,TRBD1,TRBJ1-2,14,CASRRQGPTYGYTF
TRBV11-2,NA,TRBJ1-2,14,CASSATQGVGGYTF
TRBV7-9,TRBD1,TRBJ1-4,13,CASSSRQGEKLFF
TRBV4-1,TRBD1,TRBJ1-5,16,CASSQEDRVRNQPQHF
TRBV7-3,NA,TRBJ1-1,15,CASSLTRVTNTEAFF
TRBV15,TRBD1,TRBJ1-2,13,CATSRGQNYGYTF